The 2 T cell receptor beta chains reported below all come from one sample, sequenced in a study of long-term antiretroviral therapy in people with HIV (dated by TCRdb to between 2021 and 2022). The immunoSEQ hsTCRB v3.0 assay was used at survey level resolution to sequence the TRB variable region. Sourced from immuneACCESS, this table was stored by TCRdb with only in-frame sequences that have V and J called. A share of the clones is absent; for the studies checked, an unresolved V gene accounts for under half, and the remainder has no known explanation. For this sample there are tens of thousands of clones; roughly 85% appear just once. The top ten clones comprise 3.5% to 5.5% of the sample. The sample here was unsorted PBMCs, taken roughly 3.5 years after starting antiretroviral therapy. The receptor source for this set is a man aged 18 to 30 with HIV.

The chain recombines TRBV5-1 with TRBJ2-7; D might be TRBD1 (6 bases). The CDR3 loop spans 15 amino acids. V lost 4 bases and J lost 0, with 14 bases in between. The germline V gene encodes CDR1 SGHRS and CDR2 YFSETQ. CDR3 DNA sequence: TGCGCCAGCAGCCGAGACAGGCCCAGCTCCTACGAGCAGTACTTC. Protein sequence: CASSRDRPSSYEQYF.

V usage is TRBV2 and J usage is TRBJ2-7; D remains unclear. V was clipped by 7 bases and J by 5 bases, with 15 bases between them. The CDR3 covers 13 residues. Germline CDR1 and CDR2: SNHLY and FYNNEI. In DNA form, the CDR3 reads TGTGCCAGCAAAGGTAGCAGGAGCAACGAGCAGTACTTC. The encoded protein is CASKGSRSNEQYF.